This T cell receptor (beta chain) was sequenced for a study of blood T cells in healthy people across ages. PCR was performed a second time for roughly 6 to 12 cycles using a sample-barcoded 5' primer and a J-beta primer mix. MiXCR was run by TCRdb on the 5' RACE reads, yielding one entry per CDR3 protein. The top ten clones hold 6.5% to 8.5% of a sample with about 1.4 million distinct CDR3 sequences, 59% of them seen once. Germline-derived CDR1 and CDR2 are SGHDT and YYEEEE. This CDR3 is built from 12 residues. V usage is TRBV5-6 and J usage is TRBJ2-4; a possible D gene is TRBD2 (5 bases). The J call may be faulty, since TRBJ2-7 better matches the DNA end. What was sequenced was blood. This receptor was taken from a young man in good health. The CDR3 loop reads CASSRSRAEQYF. The DNA for the CDR3 is TGTGCCAGCAGCCGGTCGAGGGCCGAGCAGTACTTC.